This T cell receptor (beta chain) derives from a study of CD8 T cells in Susac syndrome. Trimming cost V 6 bases and J 1 base; bases outside gene matches: 6. The CDR3 is made up of 16 amino acids. RNA totalling roughly 0.45 to 1 ug underwent reverse transcription with random hexamers. The amplification used immunoSEQ multiplex PCR on TCR beta CDR3; it spanned 54 Vbeta and 13 Jbeta. TCRdb re-derived calls from the immunoSEQ multiplex PCR reads in MiXCR, one entry per CDR3 protein. The table has about 300,000 distinct CDR3 sequences, about 91% seen once. The chain employs TRBV12-3 or TRBV12-4 and TRBJ2-4; 10 positions agree with TRBD1. The sample comprised CD8+ T cells from PBMCs. This TCR derives from a human donor with multiple sclerosis. The CDR3: CASRVWGQGAKNIQYF. The CDR3 DNA reads as TGTGCCAGCAGAGTTTGGGGACAGGGGGCCAAAAACATTCAGTACTTC.